This TCR beta chain was sequenced in a study of OX40 agonist ivuxolimab in advanced cancers. Deletions cut 0 bases from V and 3 bases from J, with 18 bases between. In germline, CDR1 is SGHNT, CDR2 YYREEE (reference sequence). The CDR3 totals 17 residues. Generated by immunoSEQ multiplex PCR, the TCRdb table keeps only in-frame clones and is missing some. The table has about 61,000 clones, over 80% seen once; the top ten hold 1.9%. Here the sequenced sample was CD4+ or CD8+ T cells sorted from blood, taken in a trial of the OX40 agonist ivuxolimab. This sequence was found in an adult with an advanced solid tumor such as melanoma, head and neck, liver or kidney cancer. V usage is TRBV5-4 and J usage is TRBJ2-5; D possibly corresponds to TRBD1 (6 bases). In nucleotides, the CDR3 is TGTGCCAGCAGCTTGGGCCTACACAGGACAGACGAAGAGACCCAGTACTTC. This codes for CASSLGLHRTDEETQYF.